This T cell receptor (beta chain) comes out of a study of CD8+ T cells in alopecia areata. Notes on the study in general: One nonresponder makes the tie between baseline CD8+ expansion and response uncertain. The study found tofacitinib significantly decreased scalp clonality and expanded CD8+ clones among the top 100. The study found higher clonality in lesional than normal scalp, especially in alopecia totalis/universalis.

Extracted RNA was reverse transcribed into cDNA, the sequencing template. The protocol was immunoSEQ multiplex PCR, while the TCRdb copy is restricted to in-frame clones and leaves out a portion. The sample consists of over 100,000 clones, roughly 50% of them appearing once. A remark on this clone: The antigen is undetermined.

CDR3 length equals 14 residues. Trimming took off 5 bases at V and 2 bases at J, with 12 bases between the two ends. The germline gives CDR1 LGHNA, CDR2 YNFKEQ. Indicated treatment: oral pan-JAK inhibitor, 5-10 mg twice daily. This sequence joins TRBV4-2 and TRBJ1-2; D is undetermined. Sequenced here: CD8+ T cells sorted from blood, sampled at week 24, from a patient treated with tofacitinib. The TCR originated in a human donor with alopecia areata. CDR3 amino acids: CASSAQDLNYGYTF. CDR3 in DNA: TGTGCCAGCAGCGCTCAGGATCTCAACTATGGCTACACCTTC.